What follows are 30 T cell receptor beta chains derived from one specimen sequenced in a study of CD8 T cells in ankylosing spondylitis. TCRdb reanalysed the 5' RACE reads using MiXCR and keeps one entry per CDR3 protein. The sample records about 500,000 distinct CDR3 sequences, less than 6% being singletons. Points from the study as a whole: A motif of eight highly homologous TCR beta variants was seen as apparently characteristic of ankylosing spondylitis blood.

These TCRs are of unknown antigen specificity. Sequences were obtained from blood, either unsorted or a sorted T cell fraction (not recorded which). The receptors shown here come from a male donor with ankylosing spondylitis.

There are a few counts of this clonotype. J is TRBJ1-2 and V is TRBV13; 7 nucleotides match TRBD1. The germline V gene encodes CDR1 PRHDT and CDR2 FYEKMQ (reference sequence). J gave up 6 bases and V 4 bases, and 5 bases lay outside the gene matches. CDR3 length: 13 residues. The CDR3 sequence is CASSYEGTDGYTF. CDR3 bases: TGTGCCAGCAGCTACGAAGGGACAGATGGCTACACCTTC.

In its sample, this clonotype was seen many times. This rearrangement joins TRBV18 to TRBJ2-7; D call uncertain. Germline CDR1 reads KGHSH; CDR2 reads LQKENI. The V gene lost 1 base and the J gene lost 2 bases, with 3 bases spanning the gap. The CDR3 has 12 residues. The CDR3 DNA is TGTGCCAGCTCACCACAGGCCTACGAGCAGTACTTC. Translating gives CASSPQAYEQYF.

Many counts were recorded for this clonotype. The chain joins TRBV10-3 to TRBJ2-1; 7 bases line up with TRBD1. Germline V lookup: CDR1 ENHRY, CDR2 SYGVKD. Unmatched junction bases numbered 4, after V lost 10 bases and J lost 1 base. CDR3 size: 13 residues. DNA for the CDR3: TGTGCCACCCGGGACAGTTCCTACAATGAGCAGTTCTTC. It specifies CATRDSSYNEQFF.

This clonotype was detected ten times or more. The conserved phenylalanine or tryptophan normally closing the CDR3 is absent here, so this likely arose from a read error. This rearrangement joins TRBV28 to TRBJ2-1; TRBD2 might be the D (6 bases). V shed 7 bases and J shed 9 bases, with 25 bases lying between them. The length of the CDR3 is 16 residues. Germline assignment: CDR1 MDHEN and CDR2 SYDVKM. The CDR3, as DNA: TGTGCCAGCAATAAAGGGGTTGGCGGGATATTCGGTGAGCAGTTCTTG. Residues: CASNKGVGGIFGEQFL.

This clonotype was counted at least ten times. V and J are TRBV5-1 and TRBJ1-3, with D unresolved. V was shortened by 2 bases and J by 0 bases, with 9 bases between the two germline ends. Germline assignment: CDR1 SGHRS and CDR2 YFSETQ. The CDR3 loop spans 15 amino acids. Here the CDR3 reads CASSFEGSSGNTIYF. Written as DNA, the CDR3 is TGCGCCAGCAGCTTCGAAGGTAGCTCTGGAAACACCATATATTTT. The complete variable domain, with remaining parts taken from reference TRBV5-1 and TRBJ1-3, reads KAGVTQTPRYLIKTRGQQVTLSCSPISGHRSVSWYQQTPGQGLQFLFEYFSETQRNKGNFPGRFSGRQFSNSRSEMNVSTLELGDSALYLCASSFEGSSGNTIYFGEGSWLTVV.

The chain uses TRBV18 and TRBJ1-5; 9 bases are shared with TRBD1. CDR3 length equals 16 residues. V shed 2 bases and J 7 bases; nucleotides not matched to a gene: 9. The germline gives CDR1 KGHSH, CDR2 LQKENI. This chain's CDR3 is CASSPNQQGAGQPQHF. CDR3 bases: TGTGCCAGCTCACCAAACCAACAGGGGGCTGGGCAGCCCCAGCATTTT.

This clonotype was found many times. CDR3 in DNA: TGTGCCAGCAGTACCCCTTGGCGGGAGGGCCACAATGAGCAGTTCTTC. The encoded protein is CASSTPWREGHNEQFF. This sequence joins TRBV6-2 or TRBV6-3 and TRBJ2-1; the match to TRBD2 covers 9 bases. Trimming took 5 bases from V and 5 from J; bases not matched to a gene: 10. The CDR3 totals 16 residues. CDR1 MNHEY and CDR2 SVGEGT come from the germline V gene.

Points on this clonotype: Just one base apart from a much larger clone, this may be a read error. The CDR3 DNA reads as TGCGCCAGCAGCCGGGGGCCGGGACTAGCGGGCAATGAGCAGTTCTTC. Translating it yields CASSRGPGLAGNEQFF. The genes are TRBV4-3 and TRBJ2-1; TRBD2 agrees at 12 bases. Trimming removed 4 bases from V and 6 bases from J; junction bases left unmatched: 7. Germline assignment: CDR1 LGHNA and CDR2 YSLEER. The CDR3 contains 16 residues.

Concerning this clonotype: Possible read error: a much larger clone is one base away. The chain employs TRBV7-8 and TRBJ2-3; no definite D call. The length of the CDR3 is 14 residues. The V gene lost 3 bases and the J gene lost 5 bases, with 12 bases spanning the gap. Germline V gene sequence: CDR1 SGHVS, CDR2 FQNEAQ. For the CDR3, the DNA is TGTGCCAGCAGCTTTAACCTGGAGAAAGATACGCAGTATTTT. Translating it yields CASSFNLEKDTQYF.

Ten or more counts support this clonotype. The chain employs TRBV9 and TRBJ2-7, with D uncertain. The V gene's germline CDR1 is SGDLS and CDR2 YYNGEE. V lost 2 bases and J lost 2, with 17 bases in between. This CDR3 region has 16 residues. CDR3 sequence: CASSVNALVKPYEQYF. For the CDR3, the DNA is TGTGCCAGCAGCGTGAATGCTTTGGTGAAACCCTACGAGCAGTACTTC.

This clonotype showed up many times. The chain recombines TRBV20-1 with TRBJ2-5; 12 bases agree with TRBD2. The CDR3 sequence is 14 residues long. J was trimmed by 4 bases and V by 6 bases; bases with no gene match: 6. Germline loops: CDR1 DFQATT, CDR2 SNEGSKA (reference sequence). CDR3 loop: CSATTSGSLETQYF. The CDR3 DNA reads as TGCAGTGCAACGACTAGCGGGAGTTTAGAGACCCAGTACTTC.

The table lists this clonotype with many counts. The CDR3 sequence: CASLKGQPPYEQYF. The CDR3 nucleotides read TGTGCCAGCCTTAAAGGACAGCCTCCCTACGAGCAGTACTTC. The gene calls are TRBV12-3 or TRBV12-4 and TRBJ2-7; weak D call: TRBD1 (6 bases). The CDR3 is made up of 14 amino acids. Trimming removed 8 bases at V and 2 bases at J, with 16 bases between.

In its sample, this clonotype was seen many times. This rearrangement joins TRBV4-2 to TRBJ2-1; D could derive from TRBD1 or TRBD2 (5 bases each). The germline V gene encodes CDR1 LGHNA and CDR2 YNFKEQ. The CDR3 has 16 amino acids. Trimming shortened V by 4 bases and J by 5 bases, and 18 bases separated the two germline ends. The CDR3 protein is CASSPGTADRNNEQFF. CDR3 DNA: TGTGCCAGCAGCCCGGGGACGGCTGATAGAAACAATGAGCAGTTCTTC.

The sample holds many counts of this clonotype. V and J are TRBV28 and TRBJ1-2; D not certain. The CDR3 contains 17 residues. Trimming removed 6 bases at V and 2 bases at J, with 22 bases between. Germline V gene sequence: CDR1 MDHEN, CDR2 SYDVKM. The CDR3 DNA sequence: TGTGCCAGCAGCGACCCCCCCCACTGGCGGGGAAACTATGGCTACACCTTC. This translates into CASSDPPHWRGNYGYTF.

In this sample, this clonotype turned up many times. The chain uses TRBV15 and TRBJ2-5, with D possibly matching TRBD2 (7 bases). CDR3 length equals 16 residues. V was shortened by 0 bases and J by 1 base, with 12 bases between the two germline ends. From germline, CDR1 is LNHNV and CDR2 YYDKDF (reference sequence). CDR3: CATSRDWRGGQETQYF. The CDR3, as DNA: TGTGCCACCAGCAGAGATTGGAGGGGGGGCCAAGAGACCCAGTACTTC.

This clonotype showed up many times. The rearrangement joins TRBV27 to TRBJ1-6, with D possibly matching TRBD1 (5 bases). CDR1 is MNHEY and CDR2 is SMNVEV in the germline V gene (reference sequence). The CDR3 is made up of 17 amino acids. V was shortened by 5 bases and J by 8 bases, with 22 bases between the two germline ends. The CDR3 DNA is TGTGCCAGCAGTACCCTACCCTTGGGGGGTGGGCATTCACCCCTCCACTTT. This encodes CASSTLPLGGGHSPLHF.

This clonotype came up many times. The chain recombines TRBV4-2 with TRBJ2-1; the D gene is possibly TRBD2 (6 bases). Germline lookup yields CDR1 LGHNA and CDR2 YNFKEQ. Trimming took 5 bases from V and 4 from J, leaving 18 bases between them. This CDR3 is 16 amino acids long. The CDR3: CASSASGGTLYNEQFF. DNA of the CDR3: TGTGCCAGCAGCGCCTCCGGCGGGACCCTTTACAATGAGCAGTTCTTC.

This clonotype has at least ten counts. The chain has TRBV7-9 and TRBJ1-2, with 7 positions matching TRBD1. The CDR3 sequence is 13 residues long. Trimming cost V 5 bases and J 7 bases; bases outside gene matches: 7. Germline V lookup: CDR1 SEHNR, CDR2 FQNEAQ (reference sequence). The CDR3 DNA follows: TGTGCCAGCAGCCCACAGGGGATCAGTGGCTACACCTTC. Translating gives CASSPQGISGYTF.

This clonotype has at least ten counts. The CDR3 coding sequence is TGTGCCATCAGGTCAGACAGGGGTAACTACGAGCAGTACTTC. Translation: CAIRSDRGNYEQYF. V gene TRBV10-3 combines with J gene TRBJ2-7; 8 bases align to TRBD1. J lost 3 bases, V lost 6 bases, and 7 bases had no gene match. The germline V gene encodes CDR1 ENHRY and CDR2 SYGVKD. The CDR3 spans 14 residues.

This clonotype was observed many times. This chain links TRBV4-1 with TRBJ2-2; 8 bases are shared with TRBD2. V shed 1 base, J shed 1 base, and the junction held 2 bases outside the gene matches. This CDR3 has 16 amino acids. Germline lookup yields CDR1 MGHRA and CDR2 YSYEKL. CDR3 sequence reads: CASSQVAGGNTGELFF. As DNA, the CDR3 is TGCGCCAGCAGCCAAGTGGCGGGAGGGAACACCGGGGAGCTGTTTTTT.

This clonotype appeared many times. The chain is built from TRBV20-1 and TRBJ2-7; a weak D match, TRBD2 (6 bases). Germline V lookup: CDR1 DFQATT, CDR2 SNEGSKA (reference sequence). The germline V and J ends were trimmed by 3 bases and 6 bases, with 12 bases remaining between them. This CDR3 spans 12 amino acids. This CDR3 reads CSASAGRLEQYF. As DNA, the CDR3 is TGCAGTGCTAGTGCAGGGAGGCTCGAGCAGTACTTC.

On this clonotype: At one end the junction does not follow the germline gene, possibly because of a read error. This chain joins TRBV5-5 and TRBJ2-1, with D maybe TRBD2 (5 bases). Germline V gives CDR1 SGHKS, CDR2 YYEKEE (reference sequence). The CDR3 consists of 15 residues. The CDR3: CASSPGMPSCNEQFF. The CDR3 coding sequence is TGTGCCAGCAGCCCCGGGATGCCCTCCTGCAATGAGCAGTTCTTC.

This clonotype occurred many times. The chain uses TRBV12-3 or TRBV12-4 and TRBJ2-3; TRBD2 aligns across 14 bases. The CDR3 spans 15 residues. V was pared by 5 bases and J by 4 bases, with 2 bases of the junction left unmatched. The CDR3 DNA reads TGTGCCAGCAGTCGACTAGCGGGAGGGCCAGATACGCAGTATTTT. Its translation is CASSRLAGGPDTQYF.

This clonotype has at least ten counts. J is TRBJ2-5 and V is TRBV6-5; TRBD1 is a possible D gene (5 bases). V was cut by 2 bases and J by 5 bases, with 12 bases left in between. The CDR3 contains 14 residues. Per the germline V gene, CDR1 is MNHEY and CDR2 is SVGAGI. CDR3 sequence (DNA): TGTGCCAGCAGTTACCAGGGAAGTCAGGAGACCCAGTACTTC. As protein: CASSYQGSQETQYF.

Many counts were recorded for this clonotype. The chain recombines TRBV9 with TRBJ1-1, with D uncertain. CDR1 and CDR2 (germline): SGDLS, YYNGEE. The CDR3 is 15 amino acids. V lost 1 base to trimming and J lost 0 bases, with 10 bases between them. The CDR3 here is CASSVSYRVNTEAFF. The DNA of the CDR3 is TGTGCCAGCAGCGTATCCTACAGAGTGAACACTGAAGCTTTCTTT.

Ten or more counts support this clonotype. The chain recombines TRBV10-3 with TRBJ2-6; D possibly corresponds to TRBD2 (6 bases). This CDR3 has 17 residues. V lost 8 bases and J 0 bases, leaving 17 bases between the germline ends. Germline V gene data show CDR1 as ENHRY and CDR2 as SYGVKD. In DNA form, the CDR3 reads TGTGCCATCCCGTTTGGGGACGGGGGCTCTGGGGCCAACGTCCTGACTTTC. Translation gives CAIPFGDGGSGANVLTF.

This clonotype was seen repeatedly, ten times or more. The chain has TRBV20-1 and TRBJ2-1; 9 bases are shared with TRBD2. The germline CDR1 and CDR2 sequences are DFQATT and SNEGSKA (reference sequence). The CDR3 loop spans 15 amino acids. V trimming: 5 bases; J trimming: 4 bases; junction bases outside the gene matches: 9. The CDR3 loop reads CSAVPTSGNYNEQFF. In nucleotides, the CDR3 is TGCAGTGCTGTACCGACTAGCGGTAATTACAATGAGCAGTTCTTC.

This clonotype has a count of ten or more. CDR3 in amino acids: CASILRLNTEAFF. CDR3 sequence (DNA): TGTGCCAGCATCCTCCGGCTGAACACTGAAGCTTTCTTT. The J gene is TRBJ1-1, the V gene TRBV12-3 or TRBV12-4; D uncertain. Trimming removed 7 bases from V and 0 bases from J, with 9 bases in between. This CDR3 is 13 amino acids long.

Ten or more counts support this clonotype. This chain links TRBV10-3 with TRBJ2-5, with TRBD1 matching over 10 bases. The CDR3 has 15 amino acids. J gave up 4 bases and V 10 bases, and 12 bases lay outside the gene matches. Germline V lookup: CDR1 ENHRY, CDR2 SYGVKD. The CDR3 nucleotides read TGTGCCACCCGCAACTCTGGACAGGGGGGAGAGACCCAGTACTTC. Protein sequence: CATRNSGQGGETQYF.

This clonotype was counted many times. The chain uses TRBV5-1 and TRBJ2-2; D not resolved. The CDR3 totals 12 residues. The germline CDR1 and CDR2 sequences are SGHRS and YFSETQ. The V end was cut by 5 bases, the J end by 0 bases, with 2 bases between. CDR3 protein: CASRTNTGELFF. The CDR3 nucleotides are TGCGCCAGCAGAACGAACACCGGGGAGCTGTTTTTT.